A selection of T cell receptor beta chains follows, all from one sample in a study of OX40 agonist ivuxolimab in advanced cancers. Sequenced by immunoSEQ multiplex PCR; TCRdb stores in-frame clones only, minus some. This sample has some 70,000 clones, with roughly nine tenths found just once. Sequencing used CD4+ or CD8+ T cells sorted from blood, obtained in a trial of the OX40 agonist ivuxolimab. These receptors all stem from an adult with an advanced solid tumor such as melanoma, head and neck, liver or kidney cancer. Each CDR3 is given with its conserved first and last residue. D genes are given only for firm matches. The size field is filled for only some rows; it gives once, few, many or a size class.

V gene	D gene	clone size	J gene	CDR3 protein	CDR3 DNA
TRBV7-9	.	.	TRBJ1-2	CASSLEGYGYTF	TGTGCCAGCAGCTTAGAGGGGTATGGCTACACCTTC
TRBV18	.	.	TRBJ1-1	CASSPGQNTEAFF	TGTGCCAGCTCACCAGGACAGAATACTGAAGCTTTCTTT
TRBV11-2	.	.	TRBJ2-2	CASSLGGLTGELFF	TGTGCCAGCAGCTTAGGAGGTCTCACCGGGGAGCTGTTTTTT
TRBV5-4	.	.	TRBJ2-6	CASSLARNSGANVLTF	TGTGCCAGCAGCTTGGCTAGGAACTCTGGGGCCAACGTCCTGACTTTC
TRBV5-1	TRBD1	.	TRBJ1-4	CASSPGRDRRNEKLFF	TGCGCCAGCAGCCCCGGCAGGGACAGAAGGAATGAAAAACTGTTTTTT
TRBV6-1	.	.	TRBJ2-7	CASSELSGGSTSEQYF	TGTGCCAGCAGTGAATTGAGTGGGGGTTCGACTAGCGAGCAGTACTTC
TRBV4-1	.	once	TRBJ1-5	CASSQDIPHRVGQPQHF	TGCGCCAGCAGCCAAGATATCCCCCACAGGGTAGGACAGCCCCAGCATTTT
TRBV2	.	.	TRBJ1-1	CASSSGITEAFF	TGTGCCAGCAGTTCAGGGATCACTGAAGCTTTCTTT
TRBV5-8	TRBD1	.	TRBJ1-4	CASSLTQGAREKLFF	TGTGCCAGCAGCTTGACCCAGGGGGCGCGGGAAAAACTGTTTTTT
TRBV6-5	.	.	TRBJ2-3	CASSPRAPSTDTQYF	TGTGCCAGCAGCCCCCGGGCTCCTAGCACAGATACGCAGTATTTT
TRBV4-1	.	.	TRBJ1-1	CASSLHRGTEAFF	TGCGCCAGCAGCCTCCATCGGGGCACTGAAGCTTTCTTT
TRBV6-5	.	.	TRBJ1-5	CASSYGGLGNQPQHF	TGTGCCAGCAGTTACGGGGGATTGGGCAATCAGCCCCAGCATTTT
TRBV18	.	.	TRBJ1-6	CASSISEGGNSPLHF	TGTGCCAGCTCAATAAGCGAAGGGGGGAATTCACCCCTCCACTTT
TRBV10-3	.	.	TRBJ1-4	CAISESNSGWKLFF	TGTGCCATCAGTGAGTCGAATTCCGGGTGGAAACTGTTTTTT
TRBV7-2	TRBD2	few	TRBJ2-3	CASTLAGGPDTQYF	TGTGCCAGCACCCTAGCGGGGGGGCCTGATACGCAGTATTTT
TRBV5-4	.	.	TRBJ1-2	CASSLRGSDGYTF	TGTGCCAGCAGCTTACGGGGATCGGATGGCTACACCTTC
TRBV14	.	.	TRBJ2-5	CASSQNSQETQYF	TGTGCCAGCAGCCAAAACAGTCAAGAGACCCAGTACTTC
TRBV5-1	.	.	TRBJ1-3	CASNKDGSSGNTIYF	TGCGCCAGCAATAAAGACGGGAGCTCTGGAAACACCATATATTTT
TRBV6-1	.	once	TRBJ1-1	CASSQQVNTEAFF	TGTGCCAGCAGCCAACAGGTAAACACTGAAGCTTTCTTT
TRBV6-6	.	.	TRBJ2-1	CASSYSAIDNNEQFF	TGTGCCAGCAGTTACTCGGCGATAGACAACAATGAGCAGTTCTTC
TRBV27	TRBD1	few	TRBJ1-2	CASSLSGQGAGGYTF	TGTGCCAGCAGTTTATCTGGGCAGGGGGCGGGGGGCTACACCTTC
TRBV7-9	TRBD1	.	TRBJ2-5	CASSLRLGTGKETQYF	TGTGCCAGCAGCTTACGTCTTGGGACAGGAAAAGAGACCCAGTACTTC
TRBV18	.	.	TRBJ2-2	CASSPFPGELFF	TGTGCCAGCTCACCCTTCCCCGGGGAGCTGTTTTTT
TRBV5-1	TRBD2	once	TRBJ2-7	CASSLGAGVDEQYF	TGCGCCAGCAGCTTAGGAGCGGGGGTCGACGAGCAGTACTTC
TRBV6-5	.	.	TRBJ2-4	CASSYGVVGKNIQYF	TGTGCCAGCAGTTACGGTGTCGTGGGCAAAAACATTCAGTACTTC
TRBV19	.	few	TRBJ1-1	CASSMDQVRKAFF	TGTGCCAGTAGTATGGATCAAGTACGTAAAGCTTTCTTT
TRBV5-4	.	.	TRBJ2-5	CASSPTAVEETQYF	TGTGCCAGCAGTCCGACGGCAGTTGAGGAGACCCAGTACTTC
TRBV6-6	.	.	TRBJ1-5	CASRIRDIPGNQPQHF	TGTGCCAGCAGAATCCGGGACATCCCTGGCAATCAGCCCCAGCATTTT
TRBV27	TRBD2	.	TRBJ2-3	CASSRTSGVGGDTQYF	TGTGCCAGCAGTCGGACTAGCGGGGTCGGGGGAGATACGCAGTATTTT
TRBV5-6	.	.	TRBJ1-1	CASSQWEGIRAFF	TGTGCCAGCAGCCAGTGGGAGGGGATAAGAGCTTTCTTT
TRBV29-1	TRBD1	once	TRBJ2-7	CSVASGGGHEQYF	TGCAGCGTTGCTTCAGGGGGCGGCCACGAGCAGTACTTC
TRBV5-1	TRBD1	.	TRBJ1-4	CASSSTGVGNEKLFF	TGCGCCAGCAGCTCGACAGGGGTGGGTAATGAAAAACTGTTTTTT
TRBV5-1	TRBD1	.	TRBJ1-4	CASSQGGNEKLFF	TGCGCCAGCAGCCAGGGGGGGAATGAAAAACTGTTTTTT
TRBV7-2	.	once	TRBJ2-7	CASSLDRAVINEQYF	TGTGCCAGCAGCTTAGACCGGGCAGTCATCAACGAGCAGTACTTC
TRBV10-2	TRBD1	.	TRBJ2-1	CASRTGTGSEQFF	TGCGCCAGCAGAACCGGGACAGGGAGTGAGCAGTTCTTC
TRBV4-1	.	.	TRBJ2-2	CASSQWGRRTARGTGELFF	TGCGCCAGCAGCCAGTGGGGCAGGCGGACCGCCCGTGGCACCGGGGAGCTGTTTTTT
TRBV10-2	TRBD2	.	TRBJ2-7	CASSAGGAGGLEQYF	TGCGCCAGCAGCGCTGGGGGAGCGGGGGGGCTCGAGCAGTACTTC
TRBV6-5	TRBD1	once	TRBJ2-1	CASSRTGRVVFF	TGTGCCAGCAGTAGGACAGGGCGGGTGGTGTTCTTC
TRBV10-2	.	few	TRBJ1-6	CASSEVREPLHF	TGCGCCAGCAGTGAGGTCAGGGAGCCCCTCCACTTT
TRBV5-1	.	.	TRBJ1-1	CASSTDGEMNTEAFF	TGCGCCAGCAGCACCGACGGTGAGATGAACACTGAAGCTTTCTTT
TRBV5-4	TRBD1	.	TRBJ1-4	CASSRQGGRDEKLFF	TGTGCCAGCAGCCGGCAGGGGGGTAGGGATGAAAAACTGTTTTTT
TRBV5-6	TRBD1	.	TRBJ2-7	CASSSGQGAISYEQYF	TGTGCCAGCAGCTCAGGACAGGGGGCGATTTCTTACGAGCAGTACTTC
TRBV6-4	.	once	TRBJ2-1	CASSDHQAKKQFF	TGTGCCAGCAGTGATCACCAGGCAAAGAAGCAGTTCTTC
TRBV9	.	.	TRBJ2-3	CASSKAGITDTQYF	TGTGCCAGCAGTAAGGCGGGGATCACAGATACGCAGTATTTT
TRBV7-2	.	.	TRBJ2-5	CASSLGGGRGTQYF	TGTGCCAGCAGCTTAGGAGGGGGGCGGGGGACCCAGTACTTC
TRBV10-3	TRBD1	.	TRBJ1-1	CAIRTGDMNTEAFF	TGTGCCATCAGGACAGGGGATATGAACACTGAAGCTTTCTTT
TRBV7-9	TRBD1	.	TRBJ2-5	CASSWGPRTGKGETQYF	TGTGCCAGCAGCTGGGGGCCTCGGACAGGGAAAGGGGAGACCCAGTACTTC
TRBV6-1	.	.	TRBJ2-7	CASSGDTNEQYF	TGTGCCAGCAGCGGGGACACGAACGAGCAGTACTTC
TRBV5-1	TRBD1	.	TRBJ2-4	CASSFEPGQGQIQYF	TGCGCCAGCAGCTTCGAACCCGGACAGGGGCAAATTCAGTACTTC
TRBV5-5	.	.	TRBJ1-4	CASSKATGTNEKLFF	TGTGCCAGCAGCAAAGCGACGGGGACTAATGAAAAACTGTTTTTT
TRBV12-5	TRBD1	.	TRBJ1-2	CASGSPPGGRGLYGYTF	TGTGCTAGTGGTAGCCCCCCGGGGGGCAGGGGGCTCTATGGCTACACCTTC
TRBV5-8	.	.	TRBJ2-1	CASSLLFWSEQFF	TGTGCCAGCAGCTTGCTTTTCTGGAGTGAGCAGTTCTTC
TRBV5-1	TRBD1	.	TRBJ2-7	CASSADRGLSYEQYF	TGCGCCAGCAGCGCCGACAGGGGCCTCTCCTACGAGCAGTACTTC
TRBV6-4	TRBD1	.	TRBJ2-7	CASLTGGYEQYF	TGTGCCAGCCTGACAGGGGGGTACGAGCAGTACTTC